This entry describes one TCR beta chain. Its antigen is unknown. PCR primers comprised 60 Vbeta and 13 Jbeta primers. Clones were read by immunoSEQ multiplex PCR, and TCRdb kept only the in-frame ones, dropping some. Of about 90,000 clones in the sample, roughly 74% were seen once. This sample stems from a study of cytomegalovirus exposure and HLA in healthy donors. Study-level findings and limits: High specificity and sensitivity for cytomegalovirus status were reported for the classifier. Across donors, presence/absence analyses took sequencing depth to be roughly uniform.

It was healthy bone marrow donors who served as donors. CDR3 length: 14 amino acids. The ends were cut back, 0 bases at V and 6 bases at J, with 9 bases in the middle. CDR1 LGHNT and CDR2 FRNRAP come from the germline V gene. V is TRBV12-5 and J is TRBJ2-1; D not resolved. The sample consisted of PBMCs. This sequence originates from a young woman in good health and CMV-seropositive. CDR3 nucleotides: TGTGCTAGTGGTTTGGTACCGGGTTCCAATGAGCAGTTCTTC. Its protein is CASGLVPGSNEQFF.